The table lists the clone carrying this T cell receptor (beta chain) with a count of one. Its antigen is not identified. Every immunoSEQ plate was one replicate of a subset's evenly spread DNA. Data came from immunoSEQ multiplex PCR; TCRdb stores just in-frame clones and leaves some out. The table includes around 1.1 million clones, approximately 80% detected once. This entry is derived from a study of shared clonotypes between healthy human individuals. Unmatched junction bases numbered 6, after V lost 0 bases and J lost 7 bases. CDR3 length: 16 residues. Germline loops: CDR1 KGHSH, CDR2 LQKENI. CD4+ cells yielded CD45RA+ naive and CD45RA-negative memory subsets. Findings of the study overall: The study generally estimated greater richness for naive than memory subsets. Compared with clonotypes that all four donors shared, non-shared clonotypes had lower generation probabilities.

This TCR derives from a young man in good health. Some clones in this sample may be carry-over from other donors' samples. The gene calls are TRBV18 and TRBJ2-2, with 9 bases fitting TRBD2. The sequencing sample was made of memory CD4+ T cells from PBMCs. The subset denotes: CD45RA-negative fraction. The CDR3 region has the DNA TGTGCCAGCTCACCACCGCGTGGACTAGCGAGCGGGGAGCTGTTTTTT. Encoded protein: CASSPPRGLASGELFF.